The 22 T cell receptor beta chains below come from one sample, sequenced in a study of T cells in Graves' hyperthyroidism and ophthalmopathy. TCR beta CDR3 regions were amplified from RNA transcripts. Primed by the HTBI set, a first-round RT-PCR was run on the TCR CDR3. TCRdb analysed the multiplex PCR reads with MiXCR anew, one entry per CDR3 protein. The sample has some 370,000 distinct CDR3 sequences; about 18% are singletons. Sequenced input: blood. The receptor source for this set is a woman aged 25 to 39 with Graves' hyperthyroidism that later progressed to Graves' ophthalmopathy.

On this clonotype itself: A much larger clonotype is one base distant, so this may be a read error. This chain links TRBV18 with TRBJ2-3, with D perhaps matching TRBD1 (6 bases). Germline values: CDR1 KGHSH, CDR2 LQKENI. V shed 11 bases and J shed 4 bases, with 19 bases lying between them. The CDR3 length is 14 residues. The CDR3 DNA reads TGTGCCGCCAAAACAGGGCATCTCGCAGATACGCAGTATTTT. As protein: CAAKTGHLADTQYF.

As regards this clonotype: A much larger clone is a single base away; this may be a read error. Given the absence of the conserved phenylalanine or tryptophan at the CDR3 end, a read error is likely. The V and J genes are TRBV30 and TRBJ2-7, with D unresolved. Germline CDR1 and CDR2: GTSNPN and SVGIG (reference sequence). The V and J ends lost 4 bases and 1 base respectively, with 5 bases between them. The CDR3 has 11 amino acids. CDR3 loop: CAWIDSYEQYL. The CDR3 DNA reads TGTGCCTGGATTGATTCCTACGAGCAGTACCTC.

The chain uses TRBV5-1 and TRBJ1-1, with a weak D call TRBD1 (5 bases). The CDR3 is 13 residues long. Trimming stripped 0 bases from V and 12 bases from J, with 15 bases between. The V gene's germline CDR1 is SGHRS and CDR2 YFSETQ. The chain's CDR3 is CASSLAVREDTFF. The CDR3 DNA reads TGCGCCAGCAGCTTGGCAGTCAGGGAGGACACTTTCTTT.

This clonotype was seen repeatedly, ten times or more. The chain carries TRBV2 and TRBJ2-3, with no clear D. From germline, CDR1 is SNHLY and CDR2 FYNNEI. The V gene lost 10 bases and the J gene lost 6 bases, with 8 bases spanning the gap. This CDR3 spans 10 amino acids. CDR3 nucleotide sequence: TGTGCCACCGAACAGGATACGCAGTATTTT. It yields the protein CATEQDTQYF. The whole variable domain, filled in from reference TRBV2 and TRBJ2-3, reads EPEVTQTPSHQVTQMGQEVILRCVPISNHLYFYWYRQILGQKVEFLVSFYNNEISEKSEIFDDQFSVERPDGSNFTLKIRSTKLEDSAMYFCATEQDTQYFGPGTRLTVL.

This clonotype was counted many times. This chain links TRBV29-1 with TRBJ1-2, with TRBD1 matching over 7 bases. Trimming at V came to 0 bases and at J to 5 bases, leaving 6 bases not matched to a gene. CDR1 is SQVTM and CDR2 is ANQGSEA in the germline V gene. CDR3 length: 14 residues. Written as DNA, the CDR3 is TGCAGCGTTGAAGATCCGGGACAGAAGTATGGCTACACCTTC. This codes for CSVEDPGQKYGYTF.

V usage is TRBV19 and J usage is TRBJ1-5; weak D call: TRBD1 (5 bases). This CDR3 comprises 15 residues. The V end was cut by 9 bases, the J end by 0 bases, with 15 bases between. From germline, CDR1 is LNHDA and CDR2 SQIVND (reference sequence). The CDR3 protein is CASKEMDISNQPQHF. CDR3 bases: TGTGCCAGCAAAGAAATGGACATTAGCAATCAGCCCCAGCATTTT.

The sample holds many counts of this clonotype. The V gene is TRBV2, the J gene TRBJ1-5, with D hard to call. CDR1 is SNHLY, CDR2 FYNNEI, per germline. V shed 5 bases and J shed 1 base, with 6 bases lying between them. The CDR3 totals 13 residues. CDR3 sequence: CASSRRSNQPQHF. In nucleotides, the CDR3 is TGTGCCAGCAGTCGCAGGAGCAATCAGCCCCAGCATTTT.

In DNA form, the CDR3 reads TGTGCCAGCTCACCTATGAACTACTATGGCTACACCTTC. Amino acids: CASSPMNYYGYTF. The chain uses TRBV18 and TRBJ1-2, with D unresolved. V lost 3 bases, J lost 3 bases, and 8 bases lay in between. The CDR3 contains 13 residues. Germline V gene lookup returns CDR1 KGHSH and CDR2 LQKENI.

At least ten counts were recorded for this clonotype. The chain is built from TRBV2 and TRBJ2-1; 9 nucleotides line up with TRBD2. The CDR3 is made up of 14 amino acids. The germline CDR1 and CDR2 sequences are SNHLY and FYNNEI. The ends lost 8 bases at V and 6 bases at J; junction bases unmatched: 8. CDR3 region: CASAEAGGINEQFF. DNA of the CDR3: TGTGCCAGCGCGGAGGCGGGAGGGATCAATGAGCAGTTCTTC.

The rearrangement joins TRBV6-2 or TRBV6-3 to TRBJ1-6, with D possibly matching TRBD1 (5 bases). Germline CDR1 MNHEY, CDR2 SVGEGT. The CDR3 length is 14 residues. Trimming took 2 bases from V and 8 from J, leaving 10 bases between them. DNA for the CDR3: TGTGCCAGCAGTTACAGGGGCAGGGATTCACCCCTCCACTTT. This codes for CASSYRGRDSPLHF.

The table lists this clonotype with many counts. The chain is built from TRBV19 and TRBJ1-5; a possible D gene is TRBD1 (5 bases). Per the germline V gene, CDR1 is LNHDA and CDR2 is SQIVND (reference sequence). Trimming shortened V by 6 bases and J by 5 bases, and 14 bases separated the two germline ends. The CDR3 spans 14 residues. CDR3 in DNA: TGTGCCAGTAGACGGGACGGTCGGTATCAGCCCCAGCATTTT. As protein: CASRRDGRYQPQHF.

In this sample, this clonotype turned up a few times. This rearrangement joins TRBV29-1 to TRBJ2-3; TRBD1 aligns across 9 bases. Per the germline V gene, CDR1 is SQVTM and CDR2 is ANQGSEA. This CDR3 spans 13 amino acids. Trimming at V came to 3 bases and at J to 3 bases, leaving 1 base not matched to a gene. This chain's CDR3 is CSVETGGTDTQYF. The CDR3 coding sequence is TGCAGCGTTGAGACAGGGGGAACAGATACGCAGTATTTT.

This clonotype has a handful of counts. The V call is TRBV6-1, the J call TRBJ1-2, with D unresolved. V lost 6 bases and J 4 bases, leaving 15 bases between the germline ends. This CDR3 region has 14 residues. Germline V gene lookup returns CDR1 MNHNS and CDR2 SASEGT. CDR3 protein: CASRTLGRAYGYTF. The CDR3 nucleotides read TGTGCCAGCAGGACGCTCGGTCGAGCCTATGGCTACACCTTC.

This clonotype was observed at least ten times. The V call is TRBV7-2, the J call TRBJ1-5; D call uncertain. From germline, CDR1 is SGHTA and CDR2 FQGNSA. Trimming took 1 base from V and 0 from J, leaving 13 bases between them. This CDR3 spans 17 amino acids. CDR3 sequence: CASSLVFYPVSNQPQHF. The CDR3 coding sequence is TGTGCCAGCAGCTTAGTCTTTTATCCCGTTAGCAATCAGCCCCAGCATTTT.

Worth noting for this clonotype: One end of the junction is discordant with germline, which a read error may explain. The chain combines TRBV3-1 with TRBJ2-1; D gene uncertain. Per the germline V gene, CDR1 is LGHDT and CDR2 is YNNKEL (reference sequence). This CDR3 has 15 amino acids. The CDR3 loop reads CASSLMSRSYDEQFF. Here the CDR3 DNA reads TGTGCCAGCAGCCTAATGTCACGCTCCTACGATGAGCAGTTCTTC.

This clonotype was observed at least ten times. The genes are TRBV7-9 and TRBJ2-5; a possible D gene is TRBD2 (6 bases). The CDR3 covers 15 residues. From germline, CDR1 is SEHNR and CDR2 FQNEAQ (reference sequence). Trimming took 1 base from V and 4 from J, leaving 13 bases between them. As DNA, the CDR3 is TGTGCCAGCAGCTTAGGGGGACTTGGGGGAGAGACCCAGTACTTC. It yields the protein CASSLGGLGGETQYF.

The chain joins TRBV28 to TRBJ2-2, with 13 bases aligning to TRBD2. J gave up 3 bases and V 5 bases, and 3 bases lay outside the gene matches. Germline assignment: CDR1 MDHEN and CDR2 SYDVKM. The CDR3 consists of 16 residues. For the CDR3, the DNA is TGTGCCAGCAGTGGACTAGCGGGAGCGGACACCGGGGAGCTGTTTTTT. Translating gives CASSGLAGADTGELFF.

This clonotype has at least ten counts. The rearrangement joins TRBV20-1 to TRBJ1-1, with 9 positions matching TRBD1. V lost 5 bases, J lost 4 bases, and 14 bases stayed unmatched. CDR3 size: 16 residues. Germline CDR1 is DFQATT and CDR2 is SNEGSKA (reference sequence). CDR3 region: CSASTGGNGLTTEAFF. The CDR3 bases are TGCAGTGCTTCAACAGGGGGCAACGGGCTGACCACTGAAGCTTTCTTT.

In regard to this clonotype: This may be a read error, as it is one base from a much larger clone. The V gene is TRBV6-2 or TRBV6-3, the J gene TRBJ1-4; weak D call: TRBD1 (5 bases). Germline V CDR1 and CDR2: MNHEY, SVGEGT. The CDR3 has 15 residues. CDR3 coding DNA: TGTACCAGCAGCTCCACGACTCAGGGAGTAGAAAAACTGTTTTTT. Amino acid sequence: CTSSSTTQGVEKLFF.

The chain uses TRBV7-9 and TRBJ2-3; weak D call: TRBD2 (5 bases). The CDR3 spans 12 residues. Germline CDR1 SEHNR, CDR2 FQNEAQ (reference sequence). The ends were cut back, 7 bases at V and 6 bases at J, with 11 bases in the middle. The CDR3 DNA reads TGTGCCAGCACCAGAGCGGATGATACGCAGTATTTT. Protein sequence: CASTRADDTQYF.

The sample holds many counts of this clonotype. The chain employs TRBV29-1 and TRBJ2-1; 7 positions match TRBD2. CDR1 is SQVTM, CDR2 ANQGSEA, per germline. There are 12 residues in the CDR3. Trimming removed 7 bases from V and 4 bases from J; junction bases left unmatched: 4. The CDR3 loop is CSGLAAYNEQFF. DNA of the CDR3: TGCAGCGGTCTAGCGGCTTACAATGAGCAGTTCTTC.

This clonotype was detected many times. The V and J genes are TRBV30 and TRBJ2-3; D unresolved. Germline V gives CDR1 GTSNPN, CDR2 SVGIG (reference sequence). The ends were cut back, 2 bases at V and 2 bases at J, with 5 bases in the middle. The CDR3 runs to 12 residues. The CDR3 reads CAWSWSTDTQYF. CDR3 nucleotides: TGTGCCTGGAGTTGGTCCACAGATACGCAGTATTTT.